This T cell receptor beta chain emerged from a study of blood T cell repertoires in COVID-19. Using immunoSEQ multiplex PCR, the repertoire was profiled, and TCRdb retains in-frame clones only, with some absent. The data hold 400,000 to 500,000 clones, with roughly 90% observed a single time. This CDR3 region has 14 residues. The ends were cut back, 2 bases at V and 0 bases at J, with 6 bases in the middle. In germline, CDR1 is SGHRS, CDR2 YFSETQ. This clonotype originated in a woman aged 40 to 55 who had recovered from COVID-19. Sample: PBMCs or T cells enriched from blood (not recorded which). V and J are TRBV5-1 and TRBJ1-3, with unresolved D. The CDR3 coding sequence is TGCGCCAGCAGCTTAAGTAGCTCTGGAAACACCATATATTTT. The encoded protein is CASSLSSSGNTIYF.